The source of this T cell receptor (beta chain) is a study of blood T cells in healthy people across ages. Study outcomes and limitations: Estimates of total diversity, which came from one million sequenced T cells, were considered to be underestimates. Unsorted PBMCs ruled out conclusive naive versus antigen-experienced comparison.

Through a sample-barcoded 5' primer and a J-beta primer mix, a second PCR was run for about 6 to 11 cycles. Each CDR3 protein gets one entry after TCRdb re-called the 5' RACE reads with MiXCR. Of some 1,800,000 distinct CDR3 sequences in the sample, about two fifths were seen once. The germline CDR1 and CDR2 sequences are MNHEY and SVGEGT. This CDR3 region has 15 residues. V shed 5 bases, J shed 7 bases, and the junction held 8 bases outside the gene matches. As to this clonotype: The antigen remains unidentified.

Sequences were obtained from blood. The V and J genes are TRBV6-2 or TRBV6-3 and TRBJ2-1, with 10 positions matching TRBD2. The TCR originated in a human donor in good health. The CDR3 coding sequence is TGTGCCAGCAGTCTGAGCGGGGGGGCGAGGAATGAGCAGTTCTTC. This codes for CASSLSGGARNEQFF.